What follows is one TCR beta chain and its context. Per the study methods: By means of reference gene primer amplification, nucleated cell counts were estimated. The assay was immunoSEQ multiplex PCR, and TCRdb's table has in-frame clones only and misses some. V and J calls and clone size follow that table, whereas D and trimming were derived from the DNA. In the table there are about 110,000 clones, 80% to 90% of which are singletons. The data belong to a study of blood T cell repertoires in COVID-19. For the study at large: From the United States, Italy and Spain came samples of acute and convalescent COVID-19. Nucleic acid was either cDNA or gDNA, and it came from T cells, B-cell-depleted T cells, or PBMCs.

The CDR3 is made up of 13 amino acids. V was trimmed by 2 bases and J by 10 bases, leaving 9 bases between them. The source of this sequence is a man in his forties or fifties with acute or convalescent COVID-19. Sequencing was done on a sample of peripheral blood. J is TRBJ1-6 and V is TRBV12-3 or TRBV12-4; D uncertain. CDR3 sequence (DNA): TGTGCCAGCAGTTTAACGGGGTACTCACCCCTCCACTTT. Translating gives CASSLTGYSPLHF.